Below, 32 T cell receptor beta chains from the same sample are listed, as sequenced in a study of blood T cell repertoires in COVID-19. Data came from immunoSEQ multiplex PCR; TCRdb stores just in-frame clones and leaves some out. The sample shows about 250,000 clones, around 85% of them seen only once. Sequencing used peripheral blood. The receptors were gathered from a man aged 80 or over with acute or convalescent COVID-19.

This chain joins TRBV10-2 and TRBJ2-3; 8 bases fit TRBD2. In germline, CDR1 is WSHSY, CDR2 SAAADI. The CDR3 extends over 16 amino acids. After removal of 4 bases from V and 5 bases from J, the junction contained 11 bases not matched to a gene. The CDR3 loop is CASSGLRGAGVDTQYF. The CDR3 coding sequence is TGCGCCAGCAGTGGCCTCAGGGGAGCGGGAGTAGATACGCAGTATTTT.

The chain links TRBV7-9 to TRBJ2-1, with 10 positions matching TRBD1. Germline CDR1 and CDR2: SEHNR and FQNEAQ (reference sequence). CDR3 length: 15 amino acids. V shed 4 bases and J 5 bases; nucleotides not matched to a gene: 5. CDR3 residues: CASSSGTGVHNEQFF. The CDR3 region has the DNA TGTGCCAGCAGCTCGGGGACAGGGGTCCACAATGAGCAGTTCTTC.

This clone was picked up one time. The CDR3 nucleotides are TGTGCCACCAGTGAGGCACAGGGAACCGGTGAAAAACTGTTTTTT. Translating gives CATSEAQGTGEKLFF. J is TRBJ1-4 and V is TRBV24-1; possible D gene TRBD1, 6 bases. Trimming removed 4 bases at V and 7 bases at J, with 15 bases between. CDR1 KGHDR and CDR2 SFDVKD come from the germline V gene. The CDR3 extends over 15 amino acids.

This clone was observed a single time. This rearrangement joins TRBV27 to TRBJ1-5, with a possible D match to TRBD1 (5 bases). The germline V gene has CDR1 MNHEY and CDR2 SMNVEV (reference sequence). The CDR3 has 15 residues. V lost 8 bases, J lost 1 base, and 15 bases lay in between. Written as DNA, the CDR3 is TGTGCCAGCCGTTCGGGGGTTATAAGCAATCAGCCCCAGCATTTT. It encodes CASRSGVISNQPQHF.

The chain employs TRBV5-1 and TRBJ2-3, with TRBD2 matching 10 bases. In germline, CDR1 is SGHRS, CDR2 YFSETQ. CDR3 size: 16 residues. The junction had 2 bases not matched to a gene; V was cut back by 1 base and J by 0 bases. CDR3 sequence: CASSLRAGGSTDTQYF. DNA of the CDR3: TGCGCCAGCAGCTTGAGAGCGGGAGGGAGCACAGATACGCAGTATTTT.

The gene calls are TRBV14 and TRBJ1-3; perhaps TRBD1 as D (6 bases). The CDR3 runs 14 residues. V lost 4 bases, J lost 1 base, and 8 bases lay in between. The germline V gene encodes CDR1 SGHDN and CDR2 FVKESK. This chain's CDR3 is CASSPDSSGNTIYF. CDR3 DNA: TGTGCCAGCAGCCCGGACAGTTCTGGAAACACCATATATTTT. Filled out from reference TRBV14 and TRBJ1-3, the complete variable domain reads EAGVTQFPSHSVIEKGQTVTLRCDPISGHDNLYWYRRVMGKEIKFLLHFVKESKQDESGMPNNRFLAERTGGTYSTLKVQPAELEDSGVYFCASSPDSSGNTIYFGEGSWLTVV.

The chain uses TRBV19 and TRBJ1-5; D perhaps matches TRBD1 (5 bases). CDR1 and CDR2 (germline): LNHDA, SQIVND (reference sequence). V lost 6 bases and J 9 bases, leaving 33 bases between the germline ends. This CDR3 comprises 19 residues. CDR3 DNA: TGTGCCAGTAGGACCTCGACTCTGGGCAGGGAAGGTACCCAATGGCCCCAGCATTTT. Its protein product is CASRTSTLGREGTQWPQHF.

The V and J genes are TRBV19 and TRBJ1-4, with TRBD1 as a possible D gene (6 bases). Germline V gives CDR1 LNHDA, CDR2 SQIVND (reference sequence). The CDR3 extends over 14 amino acids. Deletions cut 6 bases from V and 6 bases from J, with 14 bases between. CDR3 protein: CASRNQGFDEKLFF. DNA for the CDR3: TGTGCCAGTAGAAACCAGGGGTTCGATGAAAAACTGTTTTTT.

This clone came up once. The chain links TRBV7-9 to TRBJ2-1; 10 bases match TRBD1. This CDR3 comprises 15 residues. Unmatched junction bases numbered 9, after V lost 6 bases and J lost 7 bases. Germline CDR1 reads SEHNR; CDR2 reads FQNEAQ (reference sequence). The CDR3 region has the DNA TGTGCCAGCAGTCGTCCGGGACAGGGGCATAATGAGCAGTTCTTC. Its translation: CASSRPGQGHNEQFF.

The chain has TRBV15 and TRBJ2-7; D is possibly TRBD2 (5 bases). CDR3 length equals 15 residues. The germline V gene encodes CDR1 LNHNV and CDR2 YYDKDF (reference sequence). The V and J ends lost 2 bases and 7 bases respectively, with 18 bases between them. DNA of the CDR3: TGTGCCACCAGCAGATACCTTAGCGCCGGGGAGGAGCAGTACTTC. Translating it yields CATSRYLSAGEEQYF.

The chain combines TRBV5-1 with TRBJ1-4, with D maybe TRBD1 (6 bases). V was shortened by 0 bases and J by 8 bases, with 17 bases between the two germline ends. The CDR3 has 16 residues. CDR1 is SGHRS, CDR2 YFSETQ, per germline. The CDR3 here is CASSLGRQALPEKLFF. DNA for the CDR3: TGCGCCAGCAGCTTGGGACGACAGGCCCTCCCCGAAAAACTGTTTTTT.

This rearrangement joins TRBV24-1 to TRBJ2-5; 12 bases line up with TRBD2. CDR1 KGHDR and CDR2 SFDVKD come from the germline V gene. V dropped 3 bases and J dropped 3; count of bases not matched to a gene: 4. This CDR3 region has 16 residues. The CDR3 DNA sequence: TGTGCCACCAGTGATCCGACTAGCGGGAGAAAAGAGACCCAGTACTTC. Its translation: CATSDPTSGRKETQYF.

This rearrangement joins TRBV5-1 to TRBJ2-7; 7 bases map to TRBD2. Looked up from germline, CDR1 is SGHRS and CDR2 is YFSETQ. The CDR3 length is 16 residues. V lost 0 bases, J lost 0 bases, and 6 bases stayed unmatched. CDR3 in amino acids: CASSLAFTSASYEQYF. The DNA for the CDR3 is TGCGCCAGCAGCTTGGCATTTACTAGCGCCTCCTACGAGCAGTACTTC.

The chain joins TRBV28 to TRBJ2-6; 10 bases line up with TRBD1. Losses at the gene ends were 8 bases for V and 0 bases for J; bases not matched to a gene: 10. This CDR3 is 18 amino acids long. CDR1 and CDR2 (germline): MDHEN, SYDVKM. CDR3 nucleotide sequence: TGTGCCAGCCTACGGGGGACAGGGGCCATCTCTGGGGCCAACGTCCTGACTTTC. Residues: CASLRGTGAISGANVLTF.

This clone was counted once. This chain uses TRBV5-1 with TRBJ1-4; D is uncertain. This CDR3 is 15 amino acids long. Deletions cut 0 bases from V and 7 bases from J, with 13 bases between. Germline V gives CDR1 SGHRS, CDR2 YFSETQ. The CDR3 spells CASSLDSVFGEKLFF. CDR3 in DNA: TGCGCCAGCAGCTTGGACTCGGTATTCGGTGAAAAACTGTTTTTT. Together with reference TRBV5-1 and TRBJ1-4, the CDR3 gives the full variable domain: KAGVTQTPRYLIKTRGQQVTLSCSPISGHRSVSWYQQTPGQGLQFLFEYFSETQRNKGNFPGRFSGRQFSNSRSEMNVSTLELGDSALYLCASSLDSVFGEKLFFGSGTQLSVL.

The rearrangement links TRBV18 to TRBJ1-3; D is perhaps TRBD1 (5 bases). Trimming took 0 bases from V and 0 from J, leaving 12 bases between them. The germline V gene has CDR1 KGHSH and CDR2 LQKENI. The CDR3 has 17 amino acids. CDR3 amino acids: CASSPPNRHHSGNTIYF. The CDR3 coding sequence is TGTGCCAGCTCACCACCGAACAGGCACCACTCTGGAAACACCATATATTTT.

J is TRBJ1-2 and V is TRBV24-1; a possible D gene is TRBD1 (5 bases). This CDR3 is built from 15 residues. The germline V gene has CDR1 KGHDR and CDR2 SFDVKD. Deletions cut 1 base from V and 8 bases from J, with 16 bases between. In DNA, the CDR3 is TGTGCCACCAGTGATTTACACGGCCTTGGGGGGGGCTACACCTTC. Its translation: CATSDLHGLGGGYTF.

Written as DNA, the CDR3 is TGTGCCATCAGTGAGTCCAGGAGCGGGAGGAACACCGGGGAGCTGTTTTTT. Protein: CAISESRSGRNTGELFF. The chain employs TRBV10-3 and TRBJ2-2; 8 nucleotides agree with TRBD2. Looked up from germline, CDR1 is ENHRY and CDR2 is SYGVKD. The CDR3 has 17 residues. Unmatched junction bases numbered 4, after V lost 0 bases and J lost 1 base.

This chain uses TRBV2 with TRBJ2-7, with TRBD2 matching 14 bases. The CDR3 runs to 16 residues. With V trimmed by 3 bases and J by 2 bases, 3 bases remained unmatched. Germline CDR1 and CDR2: SNHLY and FYNNEI. The CDR3 here is CASSEGGLAGAYEQYF. In DNA form, the CDR3 reads TGTGCCAGCAGTGAGGGGGGACTAGCGGGAGCCTACGAGCAGTACTTC.

The chain has TRBV7-4 and TRBJ1-3; D unresolved. Germline CDR1 reads SGHVT; CDR2 reads SQSDAQ. Trimming cost V 1 base and J 0 bases, with 7 bases left between them. The CDR3 sequence is 15 residues long. The CDR3 DNA reads TGTGCCAGCAGCTTAGAACAGAGCTCTGGAAACACCATATATTTT. Translating it yields CASSLEQSSGNTIYF.

This chain links TRBV7-9 with TRBJ1-1; TRBD1 matches 7 bases. V was clipped by 1 base and J by 7 bases; unmatched bases: 3. The germline V gene has CDR1 SEHNR and CDR2 FQNEAQ (reference sequence). CDR3 size: 13 residues. The CDR3 DNA reads as TGTGCCAGCAGCTTAGTCAGGGGGGTTGAAGCTTTCTTT. As protein: CASSLVRGVEAFF.

The chain has TRBV6-5 and TRBJ1-5, with 8 bases fitting TRBD1. The germline gives CDR1 MNHEY, CDR2 SVGAGI. The CDR3 has 14 residues. V lost 6 bases, J lost 5 bases, and 6 bases stayed unmatched. The CDR3 DNA reads as TGTGCCAGCAGGCAGACAGGGGTGGATCAGCCCCAGCATTTT. Protein: CASRQTGVDQPQHF.

The V and J genes are TRBV2 and TRBJ2-3; 11 bases align to TRBD2. The CDR3 contains 15 residues. Germline CDR1 and CDR2: SNHLY and FYNNEI. V trimming: 6 bases; J trimming: 2 bases; junction bases outside the gene matches: 4. The CDR3 region has the DNA TGTGCCAGCAGGGGACTAGCGGTGCTCACAGATACGCAGTATTTT. This translates into CASRGLAVLTDTQYF.

This clone has just a few counts. V is TRBV27 and J is TRBJ2-7; D might be TRBD1 (7 bases). Germline CDR1 is MNHEY and CDR2 is SMNVEV (reference sequence). The CDR3 extends over 13 amino acids. The germline V and J ends were trimmed by 6 bases and 7 bases, with 16 bases remaining between them. CDR3 residues: CASRPPTGREQYF. For the CDR3, the DNA is TGTGCCAGCAGGCCTCCGACAGGGAGGGAGCAGTACTTC.

The rearrangement links TRBV6-5 to TRBJ2-2; 7 nucleotides match TRBD1. CDR3 length: 14 amino acids. Germline-derived CDR1 and CDR2 are MNHEY and SVGAGI. V gave up 8 bases and J gave up 4 bases; unmatched junction bases: 7. The chain's CDR3 is CASVRDRGTGELFF. The CDR3 nucleotides are TGTGCCAGCGTCCGGGACAGAGGCACCGGGGAGCTGTTTTTT.

J is TRBJ1-1 and V is TRBV6-6; no clear D gene. Trimming took 6 bases from V and 8 from J, leaving 10 bases between them. This CDR3 has 11 residues. The germline V gene has CDR1 MNHNY and CDR2 SVGAGI (reference sequence). CDR3 sequence reads: CASSPQREAFF. The CDR3 nucleotides are TGTGCCAGCAGCCCCCAACGGGAAGCTTTCTTT.

The CDR3 bases are TGTGCCAGCAGCTTGACATACTTGACCTACGAGCAGTACTTC. This translates into CASSLTYLTYEQYF. V and J are TRBV7-2 and TRBJ2-7; D gene uncertain. Germline values: CDR1 SGHTA, CDR2 FQGNSA. This CDR3 spans 14 amino acids. Trimming pared 3 bases from V and 2 bases from J, leaving 11 bases between.

This clone was detected only once. This chain's CDR3 is CASSHLIPRAGEGGQYF. The CDR3 coding sequence is TGCGCCAGCAGCCACCTAATCCCCCGGGCGGGGGAAGGGGGGCAGTACTTC. This chain links TRBV4-1 with TRBJ2-7; D is possibly TRBD2 (7 bases). V shed 3 bases and J shed 9 bases, with 27 bases lying between them. From germline, CDR1 is MGHRA and CDR2 YSYEKL. The CDR3 sequence is 17 residues long.

This chain's CDR3 is CASSELRQGPHLGYTF. CDR3 DNA: TGTGCCAGCAGCGAGTTACGACAGGGGCCCCACCTTGGCTACACCTTC. The chain links TRBV5-6 to TRBJ1-2; 8 bases fit TRBD1. Unmatched junction bases numbered 15, after V lost 4 bases and J lost 7 bases. Germline CDR1 and CDR2: SGHDT and YYEEEE. This CDR3 has 16 amino acids.

The chain joins TRBV19 to TRBJ1-5, with TRBD1 identical over 8 bases. With 4 bases clipped from V and 4 bases from J, the junction kept 6 bases outside the gene matches. CDR3 size: 15 residues. CDR1 LNHDA and CDR2 SQIVND come from the germline V gene (reference sequence). The CDR3 sequence: CASSTTRTGNQPQHF. Written as DNA, the CDR3 is TGTGCCAGTAGTACCACCCGGACAGGGAATCAGCCCCAGCATTTT.

V and J are TRBV11-2 and TRBJ2-2; D gene unclear. The length of the CDR3 is 15 residues. V lost 1 base and J 2 bases, leaving 8 bases between the germline ends. CDR1 SGHAT and CDR2 FQNNGV come from the germline V gene. CDR3 loop: CASSLAPLNTGELFF. CDR3 bases: TGTGCCAGCAGCTTAGCCCCGTTAAACACCGGGGAGCTGTTTTTT. Full variable domain (rest looked up from reference TRBV11-2 and TRBJ2-2): EAGVAQSPRYKIIEKRQSVAFWCNPISGHATLYWYQQILGQGPKLLIQFQNNGVVDDSQLPKDRFSAERLKGVDSTLKIQPAKLEDSAVYLCASSLAPLNTGELFFGEGSRLTVL.

The rearrangement uses TRBV11-1 and TRBJ2-2, with D perhaps matching TRBD1 (6 bases). Germline CDR1 reads SGHAT; CDR2 reads FQDESV (reference sequence). V lost 3 bases and J lost 0, with 11 bases in between. The CDR3 loop spans 16 amino acids. CDR3 sequence: CASSLGAWTNTGELFF. In DNA form, the CDR3 reads TGTGCCAGCAGCTTGGGGGCCTGGACGAACACCGGGGAGCTGTTTTTT.